The clone carrying this TCR beta chain was seen only a few times. As yet, its antigen is unknown. The CDR3 runs to 15 residues. Per germline, CDR1 MDHEN and CDR2 SYDVKM. J gave up 9 bases and V 2 bases, and 11 bases lay outside the gene matches. The time point denotes: patch test 1, 2 weeks after DPC sensitization. Treatment here: therapeutic diphenylcyclopropenone sensitization with weekly scalp DPC. The sample is drawn from a study of human T cells and chemical hapten exposure. Across the study: Sensitization employed 2% DPC on 2 cm by 2 cm of upper inner arm skin. General study findings and limits: It was expanded TCRs that formed significantly more large CDR3 similarity clusters than controls did.

Authors' methods: The number of TCRs in each sample had a median of approximately 95,000 and spanned about 20,000 to 700,000. Each CDR3 protein gets one entry after TCRdb re-called the RACE reads with MiXCR. For this entry, the V and J calls and clone size follow TCRdb and not the study's own pipeline. The sample contains 150,000 to 200,000 distinct CDR3 sequences, around 20% of which appear only once. Sequencing used whole blood, obtained in connection with sensitization to the hapten diphenylcyclopropenone (DPC). The rearrangement links TRBV28 to TRBJ1-2, with 8 nucleotides matching TRBD1. The receptor comes from a woman aged 50 to 60 with alopecia areata. Some clones in this sample may be carry-over from other donors' samples. DNA of the CDR3: TGTGCCAGCAGTTTAAGTACATCAGGGGGCGGACGCTACACCTTC. The encoded protein is CASSLSTSGGGRYTF.